The 30 T cell receptor beta chains below come from one sample, sequenced in a study of neurological immune-mediated disorders (dated by TCRdb to about 2019). The sample's time point label, decoded: longitudinal time-point 3. Library preparation used 5' RACE. Sequenced on an Illumina HiSeq 2500. In-frame beta chains were kept once TCRdb had trimmed the public reads at Q25 with fastp and called clones with MiXCR. CDR3 protein sequences are deduplicated, and each keeps its most common genes and DNA. In this sample the table shows approximately 45,000 distinct CDR3 sequences, less than 15% of which occur a single time. The ten largest clones capture about 10% of the sample. Sequenced material: PBMCs. Receptors originate from a man younger than 40 in good health.

The chain joins TRBV19 to TRBJ1-3; possible D gene TRBD1, 5 bases. Trimming removed 7 bases at V and 9 bases at J, with 16 bases between. The CDR3 is 13 amino acids. In germline, CDR1 is LNHDA, CDR2 SQIVND (reference sequence). CDR3 coding DNA: TGTGCCAGTACGGGACGGTCCGGAGGCACCATATATTTT. Translation gives CASTGRSGGTIYF.

At least ten counts were recorded for this clonotype. The V and J genes are TRBV20-1 and TRBJ2-6, with 7 bases that match TRBD1. The V gene's germline CDR1 is DFQATT and CDR2 SNEGSKA (reference sequence). CDR3 size: 21 residues. V lost 6 bases to trimming and J lost 0 bases; unmatched junction nucleotides: 23. CDR3 protein: CSARTGQVHTGDPSGANVLTF. The CDR3 region has the DNA TGCAGTGCCCGTACCGGACAGGTACACACAGGAGATCCCTCTGGGGCCAACGTCCTGACTTTC.

This clonotype was counted once. This sequence may be a read error, since a much larger clone differs from it by one base. The V gene is TRBV6-2 or TRBV6-3, the J gene TRBJ2-3, with D possibly TRBD2 on 5 matching bases. Trimming shortened V by 7 bases and J by 2 bases, and 22 bases separated the two germline ends. CDR1 MNHEY and CDR2 SVGEGT come from the germline V gene. The CDR3 is 17 residues long. The CDR3 DNA sequence: TGTGCCAGCATCAAGTCCCCGGCTAGCTGTCTCACAGATACGCAGTATTTT. It is translated as CASIKSPASCLTDTQYF.

This clonotype came up many times. This chain connects TRBV7-9 to TRBJ2-7; no reliable D call. The V end lost 3 bases, the J end lost 3 bases, and 9 bases lay between the germline ends. Germline assignment: CDR1 SEHNR and CDR2 FQNEAQ (reference sequence). This CDR3 has 13 amino acids. Written as DNA, the CDR3 is TGTGCCAGCAGCTTTTTGGGTGGCTACGAGCAGTACTTC. Translated: CASSFLGGYEQYF.

This clonotype was seen ten or more times. An end of the junction differs from the germline gene, which may be a read error. The CDR3 sequence is CASSLERTIDF. CDR3 nucleotides: TGTGCCAGCAGCCTCGAAAGGACTATAGATTTT. The chain couples TRBV7-9 to TRBJ2-3, with a weak D call TRBD2 (6 bases). Germline V gene sequence: CDR1 SEHNR, CDR2 FQNEAQ (reference sequence). The CDR3 loop spans 11 amino acids. Full variable domain (remainder filled in from reference TRBV7-9 and TRBJ2-3): DTGVSQNPRHKITKRGQNVTFRCDPISEHNRLYWYRQTLGQGPEFLTYFQNEAQLEKSRLLSDRFSAERPKGSFSTLEIQRTEQGDSAMYLCASSLERTIDFGPGTRLTVL.

This clonotype was counted many times. J is TRBJ1-6 and V is TRBV5-1, with TRBD1 matching over 7 bases. Per germline, CDR1 SGHRS and CDR2 YFSETQ. V trimming: 0 bases; J trimming: 7 bases; junction bases outside the gene matches: 4. This CDR3 is built from 15 residues. The CDR3 reads CASSLEDRANSPLHF. The DNA of the CDR3 is TGCGCCAGCAGCTTGGAAGACAGGGCCAATTCACCCCTCCACTTT.

This clonotype was seen at least ten times. V is TRBV14 and J is TRBJ2-7; TRBD2 matches 9 bases. The CDR3 runs 14 residues. The V segment lost 1 base and the J segment 2 bases; nucleotides outside the gene matches: 0. Germline V gives CDR1 SGHDN, CDR2 FVKESK. CDR3 nucleotide sequence: TGTGCCAGCAGCCAAGCTAGCGGGGCCTACGAGCAGTACTTC. Its protein is CASSQASGAYEQYF. Full variable domain (rest looked up from reference TRBV14 and TRBJ2-7): EAGVTQFPSHSVIEKGQTVTLRCDPISGHDNLYWYRRVMGKEIKFLLHFVKESKQDESGMPNNRFLAERTGGTYSTLKVQPAELEDSGVYFCASSQASGAYEQYFGPGTRLTVT.

At least ten counts were recorded for this clonotype. V is TRBV20-1 and J is TRBJ1-1; TRBD1 might be the D (6 bases). Germline assignment: CDR1 DFQATT and CDR2 SNEGSKA (reference sequence). V lost 0 bases and J lost 4, with 12 bases in between. The CDR3 is 14 amino acids. The CDR3 nucleotides read TGCAGTGCTAGAGAGACAGGCCCTGTCACTGAAGCTTTCTTT. This translates into CSARETGPVTEAFF.

This clonotype appeared a few times. DNA of the CDR3: TGTGCCAGCAGCTCCCCGGGAGAGTCAGATACGCAGTATTTT. It translates to CASSSPGESDTQYF. The gene calls are TRBV7-7 and TRBJ2-3, with D maybe TRBD2 (6 bases). This CDR3 comprises 14 residues. Trimming pared 4 bases from V and 4 bases from J, leaving 12 bases between. Per germline, CDR1 SSHAT and CDR2 FNYEAQ (reference sequence). Full variable domain (rest looked up from reference TRBV7-7 and TRBJ2-3): GAGVSQSPRYKVTKRGQDVTLRCDPISSHATLYWYQQALGQGPEFLTYFNYEAQPDKSGLPSDRFSAERPEGSISTLTIQRTEQRDSAMYRCASSSPGESDTQYFGPGTRLTVL.

This clonotype was counted at least ten times. V gene TRBV20-1 combines with J gene TRBJ2-7; D could derive from TRBD1 or TRBD2 (5 bases each). Trimming removed 6 bases from V and 2 bases from J, with 17 bases in between. The CDR3 length is 14 residues. The germline gives CDR1 DFQATT, CDR2 SNEGSKA (reference sequence). CDR3 nucleotide sequence: TGCAGTGCCCTGCGGGCATGGGACGCCTACGAGCAGTACTTC. This codes for CSALRAWDAYEQYF.

This clonotype was counted between two and nine times. The chain employs TRBV7-9 and TRBJ1-3, with D possibly being TRBD1 (5 bases). V shed 0 bases and J shed 1 base, with 10 bases lying between them. CDR3 length equals 16 residues. Germline CDR1 reads SEHNR; CDR2 reads FQNEAQ (reference sequence). DNA of the CDR3: TGTGCCAGCAGCTTAGCAGGGGTTTCGTCTGGAAACACCATATATTTT. Its protein is CASSLAGVSSGNTIYF.

This clonotype was seen ten or more times. V gene TRBV7-9 combines with J gene TRBJ2-1, with D perhaps TRBD2 (6 bases). V lost 2 bases, J lost 2 bases, and 10 bases lay in between. This CDR3 has 15 residues. The germline V gene has CDR1 SEHNR and CDR2 FQNEAQ (reference sequence). Here the CDR3 reads CASSLSGLPYNEQFF. The DNA of the CDR3 is TGTGCCAGCAGCTTATCGGGACTGCCCTACAATGAGCAGTTCTTC.

In its sample, this clonotype was seen many times. The chain couples TRBV27 to TRBJ1-5, with D possibly TRBD1 on 5 matching bases. Germline loops: CDR1 MNHEY, CDR2 SMNVEV (reference sequence). V lost 2 bases and J lost 3, with 8 bases in between. The CDR3 runs 14 residues. The chain's CDR3 is CASSLRQNNQPQHF. CDR3 DNA: TGTGCCAGCAGTTTACGACAGAACAATCAGCCCCAGCATTTT.

This clonotype was observed at least ten times. The genes are TRBV20-1 and TRBJ1-2; TRBD1 matches at 9 bases. The CDR3 has 14 residues. Trimming removed 5 bases from V and 7 bases from J; junction bases left unmatched: 11. Germline lookup yields CDR1 DFQATT and CDR2 SNEGSKA (reference sequence). The CDR3 region has the DNA TGCAGTGCTTGGACAGGGGAGGGGGTTAGTGGCTACACCTTC. Translating gives CSAWTGEGVSGYTF.

This clonotype was seen at least ten times. The chain couples TRBV2 to TRBJ1-5; maybe TRBD1 (6 bases). Germline CDR1 reads SNHLY; CDR2 reads FYNNEI. The V end was cut by 7 bases, the J end by 7 bases, with 23 bases between. The CDR3 covers 16 residues. CDR3 sequence: CASKLGGRTPTQPQHF. In nucleotides, the CDR3 is TGTGCCAGCAAGTTGGGGGGCCGGACTCCCACCCAGCCCCAGCATTTT.

Points on this clonotype: A much larger clone lies one base from this, so it may be a read error. This chain uses TRBV5-6 with TRBJ2-1, with D tentatively TRBD2 (6 bases). CDR3 length: 15 amino acids. CDR1 is SGHDT, CDR2 YYEEEE, per germline. The CDR3 reads CTSSLTRGTYNEQFF. The CDR3 bases are TGTACCAGCAGTTTGACTAGAGGGACCTACAATGAGCAGTTCTTC.

This clonotype was picked up many times. The V and J genes are TRBV6-4 and TRBJ2-1; TRBD1 matches 12 bases. Per germline, CDR1 MRHNA and CDR2 SNTAGT. Trimming at V came to 3 bases and at J to 8 bases, leaving 5 bases not matched to a gene. This CDR3 is 15 amino acids long. The chain's CDR3 is CASSEGGQGADEQFF. CDR3 in DNA: TGTGCCAGCAGTGAAGGGGGACAGGGGGCGGATGAGCAGTTCTTC.

This clonotype was counted at least ten times. The rearrangement joins TRBV10-3 to TRBJ2-7; 12 bases map to TRBD2. Trimming cost V 0 bases and J 3 bases; bases outside gene matches: 0. Looked up from germline, CDR1 is ENHRY and CDR2 is SYGVKD. CDR3 length: 15 residues. The CDR3 spells CAISESGLAGYEQYF. CDR3 DNA: TGTGCCATCAGTGAGTCGGGACTAGCGGGCTACGAGCAGTACTTC.

Judged by abundance, this clonotype is medium-sized. The V gene is TRBV28, the J gene TRBJ2-7; unclear D gene. Deletions cut 3 bases from V and 5 bases from J, with 5 bases between. This CDR3 region has 11 residues. Germline V gene sequence: CDR1 MDHEN, CDR2 SYDVKM. CDR3 nucleotides: TGTGCCAGCAGTTTGAGTAACGAGCAGTACTTC. Its protein product is CASSLSNEQYF.

The table lists this clonotype with a few counts. Written as DNA, the CDR3 is TGTGCCAGCTCACCAGGGACAGGTCGGTCCACTGAAGCTTTCTTT. It yields the protein CASSPGTGRSTEAFF. The gene calls are TRBV18 and TRBJ1-1; 8 bases match TRBD1. The CDR3 is 15 amino acids. The germline V gene has CDR1 KGHSH and CDR2 LQKENI. Germline trimming cut 2 bases from V and 4 bases from J; bases unmatched to any gene: 6.

Ten or more counts support this clonotype. The genes are TRBV5-1 and TRBJ1-5, with D possibly matching TRBD1 (5 bases). V lost 5 bases and J lost 1, with 10 bases in between. The germline CDR1 and CDR2 sequences are SGHRS and YFSETQ. This CDR3 is 14 amino acids long. For the CDR3, the DNA is TGCGCCAGCAGTCCCGACAGCAGCAATCAGCCCCAGCATTTT. It is translated as CASSPDSSNQPQHF. Using reference TRBV5-1 and TRBJ1-5 for the parts outside the CDR3, the full variable domain is KAGVTQTPRYLIKTRGQQVTLSCSPISGHRSVSWYQQTPGQGLQFLFEYFSETQRNKGNFPGRFSGRQFSNSRSEMNVSTLELGDSALYLCASSPDSSNQPQHFGDGTRLSIL.

This clonotype occurred many times. The chain combines TRBV5-1 with TRBJ2-7; 7 positions agree with TRBD2. This CDR3 spans 15 amino acids. The germline V gene encodes CDR1 SGHRS and CDR2 YFSETQ. V shed 4 bases, J shed 2 bases, and the junction held 9 bases outside the gene matches. The CDR3 spells CASSPGGGGTYEQYF. CDR3 DNA sequence: TGCGCCAGCAGCCCTGGAGGCGGGGGAACCTACGAGCAGTACTTC.

This clonotype was recorded at least ten times. This chain joins TRBV20-1 and TRBJ2-3; possible D gene TRBD2, 6 bases. The germline V gene has CDR1 DFQATT and CDR2 SNEGSKA (reference sequence). The V end lost 4 bases, the J end lost 2 bases, and 16 bases lay between the germline ends. The CDR3 spans 15 residues. Here the CDR3 reads CSAKVAARFTDTQYF. The CDR3 DNA reads as TGCAGTGCTAAAGTAGCGGCGAGGTTCACAGATACGCAGTATTTT.

This clonotype was counted at least ten times. V is TRBV20-1 and J is TRBJ2-1, with 7 bases aligning to TRBD2. The CDR3 extends over 16 amino acids. Trimming at V came to 1 base and at J to 1 base, leaving 7 bases not matched to a gene. The germline CDR1 and CDR2 sequences are DFQATT and SNEGSKA (reference sequence). CDR3 bases: TGCAGTGCTAGAGGGGGGGGGATAGGGTCCTACAATGAGCAGTTCTTC. This encodes CSARGGGIGSYNEQFF.

For this clonotype: A much larger clone sits a single nucleotide away, making a read error possible. The chain has TRBV5-1 and TRBJ2-2, with 7 bases identical to TRBD1. The CDR3 sequence is 13 residues long. V lost 9 bases to trimming and J lost 6 bases; unmatched junction nucleotides: 8. Germline CDR1 is SGHRS and CDR2 is YFSETQ. The DNA of the CDR3 is TGCGCCATCAGTGTCCAGGGGGCCGGGGAGCTGTTTTTT. Translation: CAISVQGAGELFF. The variable domain in full, completed from reference TRBV5-1 and TRBJ2-2, reads KAGVTQTPRYLIKTRGQQVTLSCSPISGHRSVSWYQQTPGQGLQFLFEYFSETQRNKGNFPGRFSGRQFSNSRSEMNVSTLELGDSALYLCAISVQGAGELFFGEGSRLTVL.

This clonotype was seen at least ten times. The chain recombines TRBV20-1 with TRBJ2-5, with D tentatively TRBD1 (6 bases). CDR3 length: 12 amino acids. V lost 5 bases, J lost 4 bases, and 11 bases lay in between. Looked up from germline, CDR1 is DFQATT and CDR2 is SNEGSKA (reference sequence). CDR3 sequence (DNA): TGCAGTGCTCGCAGGGGTGGAGAGACCCAGTACTTC. As protein: CSARRGGETQYF.

This clonotype was seen repeatedly, ten times or more. This chain uses TRBV12-3 or TRBV12-4 with TRBJ1-3; D is possibly TRBD1 (5 bases). The V gene lost 7 bases and the J gene lost 0 bases, with 19 bases spanning the gap. CDR3 length: 17 amino acids. The CDR3 protein is CASNSDSGGTSGNTIYF. The CDR3 region has the DNA TGTGCCAGCAATTCAGACAGCGGGGGTACCTCTGGAAACACCATATATTTT.

The table lists this clonotype with many counts. This rearrangement joins TRBV3-1 to TRBJ1-1; a weak D match, TRBD1 (6 bases). This CDR3 spans 18 amino acids. Trimming removed 1 base at V and 4 bases at J, with 22 bases between. Germline loops: CDR1 LGHDT, CDR2 YNNKEL (reference sequence). CDR3: CASSQVKRWGAWGTEAFF. In DNA, the CDR3 is TGTGCCAGCAGCCAAGTTAAGCGCTGGGGGGCGTGGGGCACTGAAGCTTTCTTT. The full variable domain, with the rest looked up from reference TRBV3-1 and TRBJ1-1, is DTAVSQTPKYLVTQMGNDKSIKCEQNLGHDTMYWYKQDSKKFLKIMFSYNNKELIINETVPNRFSPKSPDKAHLNLHINSLELGDSAVYFCASSQVKRWGAWGTEAFFGQGTRLTVV.

In its sample, this clonotype was seen once. The DNA is omitted, as the CDR3 cannot be located on it reliably, and the CDR3 follows TCRdb's listing. The chain links TRBV20-1 to TRBJ2-4; TRBD1, the table's D call, lacks a check against the DNA. The CDR3 has 24 residues if both end residues are counted. Per germline, CDR1 DFQATT and CDR2 SNEGSKA (reference sequence). The CDR3 protein is CSARPGQGDSGYTFGSGTKNIQYF.

Concerning this clonotype itself: A much larger clone is a single base away; this may be a read error. The chain combines TRBV3-1 with TRBJ2-5; 8 positions agree with TRBD1. Germline-derived CDR1 and CDR2 are LGHDT and YNNKEL (reference sequence). This CDR3 has 14 amino acids. CDR3 region: CANSQGTGGKTQYF. The CDR3 DNA is TGTGCCAACAGCCAAGGAACAGGGGGAAAGACCCAGTACTTC.